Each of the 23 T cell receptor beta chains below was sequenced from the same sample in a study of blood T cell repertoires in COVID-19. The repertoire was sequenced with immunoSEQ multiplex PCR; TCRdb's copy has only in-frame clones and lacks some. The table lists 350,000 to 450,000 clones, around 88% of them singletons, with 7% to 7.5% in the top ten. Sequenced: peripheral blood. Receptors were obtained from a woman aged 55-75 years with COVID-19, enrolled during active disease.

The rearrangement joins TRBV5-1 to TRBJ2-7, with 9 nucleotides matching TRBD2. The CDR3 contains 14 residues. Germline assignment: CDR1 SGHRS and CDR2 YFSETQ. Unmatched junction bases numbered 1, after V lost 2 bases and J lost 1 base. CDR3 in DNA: TGCGCCAGCAGCTTCACTAGCGGGTCCTACGAGCAGTACTTC. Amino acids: CASSFTSGSYEQYF. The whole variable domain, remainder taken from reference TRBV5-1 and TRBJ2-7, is KAGVTQTPRYLIKTRGQQVTLSCSPISGHRSVSWYQQTPGQGLQFLFEYFSETQRNKGNFPGRFSGRQFSNSRSEMNVSTLELGDSALYLCASSFTSGSYEQYFGPGTRLTVT.

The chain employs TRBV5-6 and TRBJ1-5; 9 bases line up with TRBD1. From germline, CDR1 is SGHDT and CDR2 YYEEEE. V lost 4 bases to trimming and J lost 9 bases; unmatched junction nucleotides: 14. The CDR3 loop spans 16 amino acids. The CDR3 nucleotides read TGTGCCAGCAGCCACGTTTCCGGGACAGGGCCATCGCCCCAGCATTTT. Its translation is CASSHVSGTGPSPQHF.

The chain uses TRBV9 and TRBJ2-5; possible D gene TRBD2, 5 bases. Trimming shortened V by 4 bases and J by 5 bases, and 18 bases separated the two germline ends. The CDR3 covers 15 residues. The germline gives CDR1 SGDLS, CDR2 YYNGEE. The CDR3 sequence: CASSIRSLTGETQYF. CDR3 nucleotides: TGTGCCAGCAGCATCCGCTCCCTAACGGGGGAGACCCAGTACTTC.

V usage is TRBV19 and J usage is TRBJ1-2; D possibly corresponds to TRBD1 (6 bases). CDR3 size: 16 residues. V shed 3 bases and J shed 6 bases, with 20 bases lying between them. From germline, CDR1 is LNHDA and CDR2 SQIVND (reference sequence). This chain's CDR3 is CASSISGATGWDGYTF. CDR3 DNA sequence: TGTGCCAGTAGTATCTCGGGCGCAACAGGGTGGGATGGCTACACCTTC.

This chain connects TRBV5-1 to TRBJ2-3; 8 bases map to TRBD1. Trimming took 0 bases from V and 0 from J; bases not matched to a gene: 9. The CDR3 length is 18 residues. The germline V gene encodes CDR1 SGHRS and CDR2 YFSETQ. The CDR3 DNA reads TGCGCCAGCAGCTTGGGGGGCCGACAGGGGACTAGCACAGATACGCAGTATTTT. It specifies CASSLGGRQGTSTDTQYF.

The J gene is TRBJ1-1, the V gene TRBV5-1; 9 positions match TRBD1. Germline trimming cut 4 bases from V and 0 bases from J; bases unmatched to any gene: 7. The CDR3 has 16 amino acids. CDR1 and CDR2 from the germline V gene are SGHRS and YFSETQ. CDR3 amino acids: CASSPRTGALNTEAFF. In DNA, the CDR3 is TGCGCCAGCAGCCCACGGACAGGGGCCCTGAACACTGAAGCTTTCTTT.

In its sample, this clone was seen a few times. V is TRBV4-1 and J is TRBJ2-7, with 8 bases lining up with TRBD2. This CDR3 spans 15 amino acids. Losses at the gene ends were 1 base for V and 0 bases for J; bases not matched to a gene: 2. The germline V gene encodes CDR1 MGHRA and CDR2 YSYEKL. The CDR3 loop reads CASSQVAGPSYEQYF. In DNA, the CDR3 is TGCGCCAGCAGCCAAGTAGCGGGGCCCTCCTACGAGCAGTACTTC.

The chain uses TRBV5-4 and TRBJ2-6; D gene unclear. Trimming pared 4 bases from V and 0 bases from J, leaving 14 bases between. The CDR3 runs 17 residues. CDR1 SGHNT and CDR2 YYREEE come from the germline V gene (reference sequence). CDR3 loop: CASSPEQSSSGANVLTF. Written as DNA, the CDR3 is TGTGCCAGCAGCCCTGAACAGAGTAGCTCTGGGGCCAACGTCCTGACTTTC.

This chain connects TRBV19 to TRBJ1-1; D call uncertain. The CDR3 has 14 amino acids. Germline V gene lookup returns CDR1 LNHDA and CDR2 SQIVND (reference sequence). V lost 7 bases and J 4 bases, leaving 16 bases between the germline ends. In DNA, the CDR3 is TGTGCCAGTAACACCCAGTTCCGGAGCACTGAAGCTTTCTTT. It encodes CASNTQFRSTEAFF.

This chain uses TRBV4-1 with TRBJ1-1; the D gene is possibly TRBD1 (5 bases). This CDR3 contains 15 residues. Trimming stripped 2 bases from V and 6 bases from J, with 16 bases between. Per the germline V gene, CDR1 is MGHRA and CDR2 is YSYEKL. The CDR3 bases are TGCGCCAGCAGCCAAAATGACAGATGGGCCGCTGAAGCTTTCTTT. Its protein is CASSQNDRWAAEAFF.

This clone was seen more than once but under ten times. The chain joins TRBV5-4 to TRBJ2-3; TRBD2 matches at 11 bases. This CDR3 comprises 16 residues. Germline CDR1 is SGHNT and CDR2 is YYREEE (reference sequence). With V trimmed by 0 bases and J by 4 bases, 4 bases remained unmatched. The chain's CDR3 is CASSLGLAGGADTQYF. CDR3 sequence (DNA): TGTGCCAGCAGCTTGGGGCTAGCGGGGGGCGCAGATACGCAGTATTTT. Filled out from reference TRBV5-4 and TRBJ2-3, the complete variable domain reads ETGVTQSPTHLIKTRGQQVTLRCSSQSGHNTVSWYQQALGQGPQFIFQYYREEENGRGNFPPRFSGLQFPNYSSELNVNALELDDSALYLCASSLGLAGGADTQYFGPGTRLTVL.

The DNA of the CDR3 is TGTGCCAGCAGCGCTTCGGGACAGCAAATAGAAGCTTTCTTT. Encoded protein: CASSASGQQIEAFF. The chain links TRBV9 to TRBJ1-1; 7 nucleotides align to TRBD1. Germline V gene lookup returns CDR1 SGDLS and CDR2 YYNGEE. With 3 bases clipped from V and 8 bases from J, the junction kept 10 bases outside the gene matches. This CDR3 region has 14 residues.

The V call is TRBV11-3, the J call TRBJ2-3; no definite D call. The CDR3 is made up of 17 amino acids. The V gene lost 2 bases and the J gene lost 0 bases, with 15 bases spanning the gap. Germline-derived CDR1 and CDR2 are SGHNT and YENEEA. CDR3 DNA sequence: TGTGCCAGCAGCTTAATTTCGGTGGCAGGTAGCACAGATACGCAGTATTTT. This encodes CASSLISVAGSTDTQYF.

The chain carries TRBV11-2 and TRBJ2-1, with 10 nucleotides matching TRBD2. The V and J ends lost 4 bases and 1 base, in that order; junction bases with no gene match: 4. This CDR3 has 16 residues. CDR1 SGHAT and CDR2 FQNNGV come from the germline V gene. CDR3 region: CASSSGGLASYNEQFF. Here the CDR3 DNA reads TGTGCCAGCAGCTCCGGGGGACTAGCGTCCTACAATGAGCAGTTCTTC.

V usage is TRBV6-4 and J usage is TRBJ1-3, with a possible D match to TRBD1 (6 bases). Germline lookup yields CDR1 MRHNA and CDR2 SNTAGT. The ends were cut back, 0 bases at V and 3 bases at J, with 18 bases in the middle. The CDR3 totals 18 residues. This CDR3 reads CASSDSPPDGGHGNTIYF. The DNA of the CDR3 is TGTGCCAGCAGTGACTCCCCACCAGATGGGGGACATGGAAACACCATATATTTT.

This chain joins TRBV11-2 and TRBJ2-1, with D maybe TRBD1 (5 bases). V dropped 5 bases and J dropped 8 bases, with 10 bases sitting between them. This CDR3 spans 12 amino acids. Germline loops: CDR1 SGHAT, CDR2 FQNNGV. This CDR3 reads CASSKQVDEQFF. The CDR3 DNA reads TGTGCCAGCAGCAAACAGGTCGATGAGCAGTTCTTC.

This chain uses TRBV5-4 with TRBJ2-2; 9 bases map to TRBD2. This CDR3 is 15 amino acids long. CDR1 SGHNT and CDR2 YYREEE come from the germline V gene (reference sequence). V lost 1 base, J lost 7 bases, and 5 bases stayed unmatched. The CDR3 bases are TGTGCCAGCAGCTTGCCTACTAGCGGGCTCGGGGAGCTGTTTTTT. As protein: CASSLPTSGLGELFF.

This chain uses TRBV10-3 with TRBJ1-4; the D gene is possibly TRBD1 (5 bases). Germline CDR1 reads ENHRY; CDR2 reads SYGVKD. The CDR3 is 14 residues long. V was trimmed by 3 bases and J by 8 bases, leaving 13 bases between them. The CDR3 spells CAISDGQGGEKLFF. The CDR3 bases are TGTGCCATCAGTGACGGGCAGGGAGGGGAAAAACTGTTTTTT.

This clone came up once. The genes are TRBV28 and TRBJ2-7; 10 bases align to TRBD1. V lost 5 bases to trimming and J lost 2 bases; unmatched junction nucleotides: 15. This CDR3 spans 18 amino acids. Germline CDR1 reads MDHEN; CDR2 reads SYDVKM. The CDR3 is CASSPYIYGQGGTYEQYF. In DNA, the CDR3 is TGTGCCAGCAGTCCCTACATATACGGACAGGGGGGGACCTACGAGCAGTACTTC.

This CDR3 is CASSQEGAGITEAFF. The DNA for the CDR3 is TGCGCCAGCAGCCAAGAGGGGGCAGGTATCACTGAAGCTTTCTTT. V usage is TRBV4-1 and J usage is TRBJ1-1; D might be TRBD1 (6 bases). With 0 bases removed from V and 4 bases from J, the gap between germline ends came to 12 bases. The germline CDR1 and CDR2 sequences are MGHRA and YSYEKL. The CDR3 loop spans 15 amino acids.

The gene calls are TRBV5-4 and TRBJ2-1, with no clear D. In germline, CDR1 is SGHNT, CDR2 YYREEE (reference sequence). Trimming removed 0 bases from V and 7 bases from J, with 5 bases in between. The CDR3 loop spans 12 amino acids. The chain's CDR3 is CASSLDGNEQFF. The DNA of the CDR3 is TGTGCCAGCAGCTTGGACGGGAATGAGCAGTTCTTC.

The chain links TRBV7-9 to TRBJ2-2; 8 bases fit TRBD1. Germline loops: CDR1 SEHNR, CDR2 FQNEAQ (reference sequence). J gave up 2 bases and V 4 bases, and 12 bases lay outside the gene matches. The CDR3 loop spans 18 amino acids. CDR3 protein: CASSSPQRTGINTGELFF. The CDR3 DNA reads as TGTGCCAGCAGCTCCCCACAGAGGACAGGGATAAACACCGGGGAGCTGTTTTTT.

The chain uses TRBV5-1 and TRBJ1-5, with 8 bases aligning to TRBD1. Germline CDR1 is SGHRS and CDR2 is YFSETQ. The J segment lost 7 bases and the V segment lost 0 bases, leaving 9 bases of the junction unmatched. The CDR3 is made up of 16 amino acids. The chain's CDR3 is CASSLEAGGPHQPQHF. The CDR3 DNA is TGCGCCAGCAGCTTGGAGGCAGGGGGCCCTCACCAGCCCCAGCATTTT.